These 27 T cell receptor beta chains originate from one sample sequenced in a study of blood T cell repertoires in COVID-19. TCRdb keeps only in-frame clones here, not all; method: immunoSEQ multiplex PCR. The sample lists 250,000 or so clones, about 88% occurring once. The sequenced sample consisted of peripheral blood. The receptor set was obtained from a woman aged 55-69 years with acute or convalescent COVID-19.

In this sample, this clone turned up once. The rearrangement joins TRBV6-5 to TRBJ2-5, with 10 bases identical to TRBD2. The CDR3 extends over 15 amino acids. V shed 5 bases and J 4 bases; nucleotides not matched to a gene: 7. Germline lookup yields CDR1 MNHEY and CDR2 SVGAGI. CDR3 region: CASSHPLAGAETQYF. DNA for the CDR3: TGTGCCAGCAGTCACCCCCTAGCGGGGGCAGAGACCCAGTACTTC.

The gene calls are TRBV18 and TRBJ2-4, with 9 bases matching TRBD1. With V trimmed by 8 bases and J by 6 bases, 8 bases remained unmatched. CDR3 size: 14 residues. Germline V lookup: CDR1 KGHSH, CDR2 LQKENI. This chain's CDR3 is CASRRTGEVNIQYF. The CDR3 region has the DNA TGTGCCAGCAGAAGGACAGGGGAAGTAAACATTCAGTACTTC. Full variable domain (missing parts from reference TRBV18 and TRBJ2-4): NAGVMQNPRHLVRRRGQEARLRCSPMKGHSHVYWYRQLPEEGLKFMVYLQKENIIDESGMPKERFSAEFPKEGPSILRIQQVVRGDSAAYFCASRRTGEVNIQYFGAGTRLSVL.

The chain is built from TRBV7-9 and TRBJ1-4, with 7 bases matching TRBD1. Germline trimming cut 7 bases from V and 1 base from J; bases unmatched to any gene: 6. The germline gives CDR1 SEHNR, CDR2 FQNEAQ (reference sequence). This CDR3 is built from 15 residues. As DNA, the CDR3 is TGTGCCAGCACTTCATACAGGGGAACTAATGAAAAACTGTTTTTT. Its protein product is CASTSYRGTNEKLFF. Full variable domain (outside the CDR3, taken from reference TRBV7-9 and TRBJ1-4): DTGVSQNPRHKITKRGQNVTFRCDPISEHNRLYWYRQTLGQGPEFLTYFQNEAQLEKSRLLSDRFSAERPKGSFSTLEIQRTEQGDSAMYLCASTSYRGTNEKLFFGSGTQLSVL.

The rearrangement uses TRBV7-3 and TRBJ2-3; 8 nucleotides line up with TRBD2. J lost 4 bases, V lost 5 bases, and 11 bases had no gene match. CDR3 length: 16 residues. From germline, CDR1 is SGHTA and CDR2 FQGTGA. The CDR3 bases are TGTGCCAGCAGCCCTATAGCGGGGTTTAGAGCAGATACGCAGTATTTT. Its protein is CASSPIAGFRADTQYF.

This clone was counted once. The CDR3 spells CASSERDSYYGYTF. DNA of the CDR3: TGTGCCAGCAGTGAACGGGACTCTTACTATGGCTACACCTTC. This sequence joins TRBV6-1 and TRBJ1-2; D may be TRBD1 (5 bases). Germline CDR1 is MNHNS and CDR2 is SASEGT. V was clipped by 2 bases and J by 3 bases, with 10 bases between them. The CDR3 consists of 14 residues.

The CDR3 DNA follows: TGTGCCAGTACCAGACAGGGGGCCCGGAATGAAAAACTGTTTTTT. It codes for CASTRQGARNEKLFF. The chain couples TRBV19 to TRBJ1-4; TRBD1 aligns across 10 bases. The CDR3 runs to 15 residues. Trimming took 7 bases from V and 5 from J; bases not matched to a gene: 7. The germline V gene encodes CDR1 LNHDA and CDR2 SQIVND (reference sequence). The complete variable domain, with remaining parts taken from reference TRBV19 and TRBJ1-4, reads DGGITQSPKYLFRKEGQNVTLSCEQNLNHDAMYWYRQDPGQGLRLIYYSQIVNDFQKGDIAEGYSVSREKKESFPLTVTSAQKNPTAFYLCASTRQGARNEKLFFGSGTQLSVL.

The V gene is TRBV2, the J gene TRBJ1-4; D is unclear. The V gene lost 6 bases and the J gene lost 6 bases, with 14 bases spanning the gap. Germline V gene sequence: CDR1 SNHLY, CDR2 FYNNEI. The CDR3 loop spans 14 amino acids. As DNA, the CDR3 is TGTGCCAGCAGGAGGTGGGGAGTAGATGAAAAACTGTTTTTT. Protein sequence: CASRRWGVDEKLFF.

The J gene is TRBJ1-2, the V gene TRBV11-2; TRBD1 aligns across 7 bases. V lost 5 bases and J lost 7; bases outside the gene matches: 7. Germline V CDR1 and CDR2: SGHAT, FQNNGV. This CDR3 comprises 13 residues. The CDR3 nucleotides are TGTGCCAGCAGCGTTACAGGGGACGGTGGCTACACCTTC. Protein product: CASSVTGDGGYTF.

CDR3: CASSVDRGGNQPQHF. As DNA, the CDR3 is TGTGCCAGTAGTGTCGACAGGGGTGGCAATCAGCCCCAGCATTTT. This chain uses TRBV19 with TRBJ1-5, with TRBD1 matching 8 bases. Trimming at V came to 5 bases and at J to 2 bases, leaving 5 bases not matched to a gene. Germline V gives CDR1 LNHDA, CDR2 SQIVND (reference sequence). The CDR3 is 15 residues long.

This clone was recorded only once. The chain links TRBV7-2 to TRBJ1-2; D is unresolved. Between the trimmed V and J ends, which lost 2 bases and 4 bases, there was a span of 11 bases. Germline V CDR1 and CDR2: SGHTA, FQGNSA. The CDR3 spans 14 residues. The CDR3 region is CASSLSSTPYGYTF. DNA for the CDR3: TGTGCCAGCAGCTTATCGTCTACTCCCTATGGCTACACCTTC.

The CDR3 sequence is CASRSTGTANTEAFF. The CDR3 bases are TGTGCCAGCAGATCTACCGGGACAGCAAACACTGAAGCTTTCTTT. The chain carries TRBV9 and TRBJ1-1; 7 positions match TRBD1. CDR1 and CDR2 from the germline V gene are SGDLS and YYNGEE. CDR3 length equals 15 residues. V shed 5 bases, J shed 2 bases, and the junction held 9 bases outside the gene matches.

J is TRBJ2-7 and V is TRBV9; 8 bases are a match to TRBD1. The length of the CDR3 is 16 residues. The germline V gene has CDR1 SGDLS and CDR2 YYNGEE. V lost 0 bases to trimming and J lost 2 bases; unmatched junction nucleotides: 7. As DNA, the CDR3 is TGTGCCAGCAGCGTAGAAGGACAGGGACACACCTACGAGCAGTACTTC. Protein sequence: CASSVEGQGHTYEQYF.

The rearrangement links TRBV15 to TRBJ1-5; possibly TRBD1 for D (6 bases). Germline V gives CDR1 LNHNV, CDR2 YYDKDF (reference sequence). The CDR3 spans 16 residues. V shed 3 bases and J shed 3 bases, with 15 bases lying between them. In DNA, the CDR3 is TGTGCCACCAGCAGGACACTACAGGGATTCAATCAGCCCCAGCATTTT. Encoded protein: CATSRTLQGFNQPQHF.

The V and J genes are TRBV7-3 and TRBJ2-2; the D is unclear. V was clipped by 6 bases and J by 6 bases, with 8 bases between them. The CDR3 loop spans 12 amino acids. In germline, CDR1 is SGHTA, CDR2 FQGTGA. CDR3 in DNA: TGTGCCAGCAGTCCTAACCCCGGGGAGCTGTTTTTT. Its translation: CASSPNPGELFF. The full variable domain, with the rest looked up from reference TRBV7-3 and TRBJ2-2, is GAGVSQTPSNKVTEKGKYVELRCDPISGHTALYWYRQSLGQGPEFLIYFQGTGAADDSGLPNDRFFAVRPEGSVSTLKIQRTERGDSAVYLCASSPNPGELFFGEGSRLTVL.

The chain combines TRBV29-1 with TRBJ2-4; 14 bases match TRBD2. The CDR3 spans 15 residues. The V gene end was trimmed by 6 bases and the J gene end by 6 bases; junction bases not matched to a gene: 7. Germline CDR1 is SQVTM and CDR2 is ANQGSEA. In DNA form, the CDR3 reads TGCAGCGTCGAGACTAGCGGGGGGGCTCGAAACATTCAGTACTTC. As protein: CSVETSGGARNIQYF.

The chain joins TRBV3-1 (or the pseudogene TRBV3-2) to TRBJ1-1; tentative D call: TRBD1 (6 bases). This CDR3 is built from 14 residues. Germline V gene data show CDR1 as LGHDT and CDR2 as YNNKEL (reference sequence). V gave up 4 bases and J gave up 0 bases, with 9 bases separating them. The CDR3 here is CASSPGQLNTEAFF. The CDR3 DNA reads as TGTGCCAGCAGCCCGGGACAATTGAACACTGAAGCTTTCTTT.

The J gene is TRBJ1-1, the V gene TRBV10-1, with 8 nucleotides matching TRBD1. Germline lookup yields CDR1 WNHNN and CDR2 SYGVQD (reference sequence). The length of the CDR3 is 15 residues. Losses at the gene ends were 4 bases for V and 5 bases for J; bases not matched to a gene: 9. CDR3 DNA: TGCGCCAGCAGTGCCCTCGGACAGGGTAATACTGAAGCTTTCTTT. Its protein product is CASSALGQGNTEAFF.

The CDR3 loop is CASSFTGLETQYF. The CDR3 coding sequence is TGTGCCAGCAGCTTTACAGGGTTGGAGACCCAGTACTTC. The chain couples TRBV5-8 to TRBJ2-5, with TRBD1 as a possible D gene (6 bases). This CDR3 contains 13 residues. The V gene's germline CDR1 is SGHTS and CDR2 YDEGEE. Trimming removed 2 bases from V and 5 bases from J, with 10 bases in between.

The chain is built from TRBV28 and TRBJ1-3, with 9 bases lining up with TRBD1. Trimming at V came to 5 bases and at J to 3 bases, leaving 8 bases not matched to a gene. The CDR3 length is 16 residues. Looked up from germline, CDR1 is MDHEN and CDR2 is SYDVKM. In DNA form, the CDR3 reads TGTGCCAGCAGTCCAACGGGACAGGGTCTTGGAAACACCATATATTTT. Its translation: CASSPTGQGLGNTIYF.

A few counts support this clone. The rearrangement joins TRBV18 to TRBJ2-7, with 10 bases matching TRBD1. The germline CDR1 and CDR2 sequences are KGHSH and LQKENI. The CDR3 is 16 residues long. The V gene end was trimmed by 6 bases and the J gene end by 1 base; junction bases not matched to a gene: 9. CDR3 in amino acids: CASSGTGATSSYEQYF. The CDR3 bases are TGTGCCAGCTCCGGGACAGGGGCGACGTCGTCCTACGAGCAGTACTTC.

The chain recombines TRBV18 with TRBJ1-4, with TRBD1 identical over 7 bases. The germline CDR1 and CDR2 sequences are KGHSH and LQKENI. The J segment lost 5 bases and the V segment lost 3 bases, leaving 6 bases of the junction unmatched. The CDR3 is 15 residues long. The CDR3 coding sequence is TGTGCCAGCTCACCGAGGGACAGTAAGAATGAAAAACTGTTTTTT. Its translation is CASSPRDSKNEKLFF.

This rearrangement joins TRBV5-1 to TRBJ2-7; 8 bases fit TRBD1. J gave up 5 bases and V 6 bases, and 7 bases lay outside the gene matches. The CDR3 length is 13 residues. The germline CDR1 and CDR2 sequences are SGHRS and YFSETQ. The CDR3 loop reads CASTLTGVDEQYF. CDR3 DNA: TGCGCCAGCACCCTGACAGGGGTGGACGAGCAGTACTTC.

The chain carries TRBV7-9 and TRBJ2-1, with D possibly being TRBD2 (6 bases). This CDR3 has 16 amino acids. The germline CDR1 and CDR2 sequences are SEHNR and FQNEAQ (reference sequence). V shed 5 bases and J shed 5 bases, with 19 bases lying between them. CDR3 region: CASSPRGTVRHNEQFF. The CDR3 nucleotides read TGTGCCAGCAGCCCAAGAGGGACTGTTAGGCACAATGAGCAGTTCTTC.

The genes are TRBV30 and TRBJ1-3; D unresolved. Trimming removed 5 bases at V and 1 base at J, with 9 bases between. Germline V gene data show CDR1 as GTSNPN and CDR2 as SVGIG (reference sequence). The CDR3 runs to 13 residues. CDR3 bases: TGTGCCTGGCATCCGGGGTCTGGAAACACCATATATTTT. It codes for CAWHPGSGNTIYF.

The gene calls are TRBV5-1 and TRBJ2-2; a possible D gene is TRBD2 (6 bases). Germline V gene lookup returns CDR1 SGHRS and CDR2 YFSETQ. The CDR3 sequence is 14 residues long. Trimming cost V 0 bases and J 9 bases, with 12 bases left between them. As DNA, the CDR3 is TGCGCCAGCAGCTTGGGGAGGGGCCTCAGGGAGCTGTTTTTT. It codes for CASSLGRGLRELFF.

The genes are TRBV5-8 and TRBJ2-7; the match to TRBD1 covers 7 bases. V lost 7 bases to trimming and J lost 2 bases; unmatched junction nucleotides: 9. The length of the CDR3 is 14 residues. In germline, CDR1 is SGHTS, CDR2 YDEGEE. The CDR3 DNA reads TGTGCCAGCTACCCAAGGGGGCGTACCTACGAGCAGTACTTC. Protein product: CASYPRGRTYEQYF.

CDR3: CASSPRTSGGHNEQFF. In nucleotides, the CDR3 is TGTGCCAGCAGCCCCAGGACTAGCGGGGGGCACAATGAGCAGTTCTTC. This sequence joins TRBV7-3 and TRBJ2-1; 14 bases line up with TRBD2. Germline loops: CDR1 SGHTA, CDR2 FQGTGA. Trimming took 5 bases from V and 5 from J; bases not matched to a gene: 5. The CDR3 covers 16 residues.